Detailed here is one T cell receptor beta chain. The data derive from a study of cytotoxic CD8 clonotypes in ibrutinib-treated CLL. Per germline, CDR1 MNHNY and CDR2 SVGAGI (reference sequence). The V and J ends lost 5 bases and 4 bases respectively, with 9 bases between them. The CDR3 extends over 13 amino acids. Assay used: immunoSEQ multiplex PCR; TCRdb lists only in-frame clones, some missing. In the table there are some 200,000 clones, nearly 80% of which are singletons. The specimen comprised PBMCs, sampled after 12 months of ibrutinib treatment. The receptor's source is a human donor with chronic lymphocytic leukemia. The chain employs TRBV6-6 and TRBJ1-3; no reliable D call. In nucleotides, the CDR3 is TGTGCCAGCAGTGGAGGGCAGGGAAACACCATATATTTT. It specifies CASSGGQGNTIYF.